This T cell receptor beta chain is drawn from a study of regulatory T cells in long-lasting Graves disease. Arm-PCR of CDR3 regions with iRepertoire HTBI primers generated TCR beta libraries. Each CDR3 protein gets one entry after TCRdb re-called the multiplex PCR reads with MiXCR. This sample has approximately 440,000 distinct CDR3 sequences, with around 24% found just once. The length of the CDR3 is 13 residues. Germline lookup yields CDR1 LNHDA and CDR2 SQIVND (reference sequence). Trimming removed 5 bases at V and 4 bases at J, with 11 bases between. As to time point: persistent/refractory GD, antithyroid drugs over 5 years with positive TRAb. There was RNA extracted from PBMCs, and the TCR library was made from it. Enrollment of patients was through an endocrinology department in Xi'an, China. Overall study findings and caveats: Persistent cases favored TRBV28, TRBJ1-2 and TRBJ2-5.

This clonotype was seen a handful of times. The antigen remains unidentified. This TCR derives from a female donor with Graves disease. The material sequenced was peripheral blood mononuclear cells (PBMCs), taken when the disease was refractory, from a patient treated with antithyroid drugs. The genes are TRBV19 and TRBJ1-2, with a tentative D call TRBD1 (5 bases). In DNA, the CDR3 is TGTGCCAGTAGTCCCTGGGGGGGCTATGGCTACACCTTC. Its translation is CASSPWGGYGYTF.